Listed below are T cell receptor beta chains from one sample, sequenced in a study of PD-1 blockade in classical Hodgkin lymphoma. The data were produced by immunoSEQ multiplex PCR, yet TCRdb's version contains in-frame clones alone and is incomplete. The top ten hold approximately 17% of the sample, which has 25,000 to 30,000 clones, roughly 80% seen once. The material was peripheral blood mononuclear cells (PBMCs), obtained before the fourth cycle of nivolumab. The receptor source for this set is a human donor with classical Hodgkin lymphoma. Each CDR3 is given with its conserved first and last residue. Each record gives: CDR3 length, V gene, D gene, J gene, clone size, CDR3 protein, CDR3 DNA. The D gene is left open where the match is weak. Only some rows state a clone size, as once, few, many or a class for expanded clones.

len: 15
v_gene: TRBV7-9
d_gene: -
j_gene: TRBJ2-3
abundance: -
CDR3aa: CASQLGGQGTDTQYF
CDR3nt: TGTGCCAGTCAACTCGGGGGCCAAGGCACAGATACGCAGTATTTT

len: 13
v_gene: TRBV9
d_gene: -
j_gene: TRBJ1-6
abundance: -
CDR3aa: CASSVSEGSPLHF
CDR3nt: TGTGCCAGCAGCGTCTCGGAGGGGTCACCCCTCCACTTT

len: 17
v_gene: TRBV7-2
d_gene: -
j_gene: TRBJ2-1
abundance: -
CDR3aa: CASSFNLGESSYNEQFF
CDR3nt: TGTGCCAGCAGCTTTAACCTCGGGGAGAGCTCCTACAATGAGCAGTTCTTC

len: 17
v_gene: TRBV5-1
d_gene: -
j_gene: TRBJ1-2
abundance: -
CDR3aa: CASSLGVVAQPNYGYTF
CDR3nt: TGCGCCAGCAGCTTGGGGGTAGTGGCACAACCTAACTATGGCTACACCTTC

len: 19
v_gene: TRBV19
d_gene: -
j_gene: TRBJ2-2
abundance: -
CDR3aa: CASSTDLGRGTEMTGELFF
CDR3nt: TGTGCCAGTAGTACCGACCTGGGACGAGGGACGGAGATGACCGGGGAGCTGTTTTTT

len: 16
v_gene: TRBV7-2
d_gene: TRBD2
j_gene: TRBJ2-7
abundance: few
CDR3aa: CASSSSGTAGTYEQYF
CDR3nt: TGTGCCAGCAGCTCTAGCGGGACGGCTGGAACCTACGAGCAGTACTTC

len: 16
v_gene: TRBV7-3
d_gene: TRBD2
j_gene: TRBJ2-1
abundance: -
CDR3aa: CASSLSPSGGPNEQFF
CDR3nt: TGTGCCAGCAGCTTATCTCCTAGCGGGGGGCCCAATGAGCAGTTCTTC

len: 16
v_gene: TRBV9
d_gene: -
j_gene: TRBJ1-1
abundance: -
CDR3aa: CASSVGSGGLGTEAFF
CDR3nt: TGTGCCAGCAGCGTAGGGTCTGGGGGGCTGGGCACTGAAGCTTTCTTT

len: 13
v_gene: TRBV19
d_gene: -
j_gene: TRBJ2-7
abundance: -
CDR3aa: CASSILLEREQYF
CDR3nt: TGTGCCAGTAGTATCCTACTCGAGAGGGAGCAGTACTTC

len: 14
v_gene: TRBV5-6
d_gene: TRBD1
j_gene: TRBJ1-4
abundance: -
CDR3aa: CASSSTGGGEKLFF
CDR3nt: TGTGCCAGCAGCTCAACAGGGGGCGGCGAAAAACTGTTTTTT

len: 15
v_gene: TRBV5-8
d_gene: -
j_gene: TRBJ2-7
abundance: -
CDR3aa: CASSFPDSYAYEQYF
CDR3nt: TGTGCCAGCAGCTTCCCGGACAGTTATGCCTACGAGCAGTACTTC

len: 15
v_gene: TRBV5-4
d_gene: -
j_gene: TRBJ2-7
abundance: -
CDR3aa: CASSNLGWGTYEQYF
CDR3nt: TGTGCCAGCAGCAATCTTGGTTGGGGGACCTACGAGCAGTACTTC

len: 12
v_gene: TRBV7-6
d_gene: -
j_gene: TRBJ2-7
abundance: -
CDR3aa: CASTGDTYEQYF
CDR3nt: TGTGCCAGCACCGGGGACACCTACGAGCAGTACTTC

len: 15
v_gene: TRBV19
d_gene: -
j_gene: TRBJ2-7
abundance: -
CDR3aa: CASSSKPGVGYEQYF
CDR3nt: TGTGCCAGTAGCTCAAAGCCAGGGGTGGGTTACGAGCAGTACTTC

len: 17
v_gene: TRBV5-6
d_gene: -
j_gene: TRBJ1-4
abundance: -
CDR3aa: CASSWTGTPVLGEKLFF
CDR3nt: TGTGCCAGCAGCTGGACCGGGACTCCGGTTTTGGGGGAAAAACTGTTTTTT

len: 13
v_gene: TRBV7-2
d_gene: -
j_gene: TRBJ2-5
abundance: few
CDR3aa: CASSLGHQETQYF
CDR3nt: TGTGCCAGCAGCCTGGGGCACCAAGAGACCCAGTACTTC

len: 16
v_gene: TRBV7-6
d_gene: TRBD1
j_gene: TRBJ1-3
abundance: -
CDR3aa: CASSFTGGDSGNTIYF
CDR3nt: TGTGCCAGCAGCTTCACAGGGGGGGACTCTGGAAACACCATATATTTT

len: 18
v_gene: TRBV28
d_gene: -
j_gene: TRBJ2-1
abundance: -
CDR3aa: CASSLSPGLGSSYNEQFF
CDR3nt: TGTGCCAGCAGTTTATCGCCAGGGCTGGGGAGCTCCTACAATGAGCAGTTCTTC

len: 16
v_gene: TRBV6-4
d_gene: -
j_gene: TRBJ1-3
abundance: -
CDR3aa: CASSDDRRREADTIYF
CDR3nt: TGTGCCAGCAGTGACGATCGGCGCAGGGAGGCAGACACCATATATTTT

len: 10
v_gene: TRBV7-9
d_gene: -
j_gene: TRBJ2-3
abundance: -
CDR3aa: CGGSADTQYF
CDR3nt: TGTGGGGGGTCAGCAGATACGCAGTATTTT

len: 15
v_gene: TRBV28
d_gene: TRBD1
j_gene: TRBJ1-2
abundance: once
CDR3aa: CASSLGGRGRGGYTF
CDR3nt: TGTGCCAGCAGTTTGGGGGGCAGGGGGCGAGGTGGCTACACCTTC

len: 19
v_gene: TRBV21-1
d_gene: -
j_gene: TRBJ1-6
abundance: -
CDR3aa: CASSKTGRRRSEVTSPLHF
CDR3nt: TGTGCCAGCAGCAAAACTGGGCGGAGGCGTAGCGAGGTGACTTCACCCCTCCACTTT

len: 17
v_gene: TRBV28
d_gene: TRBD1
j_gene: TRBJ2-7
abundance: -
CDR3aa: CAGTPGTGAFLGYEQYF
CDR3nt: TGTGCCGGCACGCCCGGGACAGGGGCCTTCCTAGGCTACGAGCAGTACTTC

len: 15
v_gene: TRBV29-1
d_gene: -
j_gene: TRBJ2-3
abundance: once
CDR3aa: CSVAPGWTYTDTQYF
CDR3nt: TGCAGCGTTGCACCCGGTTGGACATACACAGATACGCAGTATTTT

len: 15
v_gene: TRBV7-2
d_gene: -
j_gene: TRBJ1-1
abundance: -
CDR3aa: CASSQTGHPNTEAFF
CDR3nt: TGTGCCAGCAGCCAAACGGGACACCCGAACACTGAAGCTTTCTTT

len: 15
v_gene: TRBV7-9
d_gene: -
j_gene: TRBJ1-1
abundance: -
CDR3aa: CASSPQFLKNTEAFF
CDR3nt: TGTGCCAGCAGCCCACAATTCCTCAAGAACACTGAAGCTTTCTTT

len: 18
v_gene: TRBV7-1
d_gene: -
j_gene: TRBJ2-6
abundance: -
CDR3aa: CASSNGHSSQSRANVLTF
CDR3nt: TGTGCCAGCAGCAACGGACACAGCTCACAAAGTCGGGCCAACGTCCTGACTTTC

len: 16
v_gene: TRBV5-1
d_gene: -
j_gene: TRBJ2-7
abundance: medium-sized
CDR3aa: CASSLEGAASSYEQYF
CDR3nt: TGCGCCAGCAGCTTGGAGGGTGCGGCATCCTCCTACGAGCAGTACTTC

len: 16
v_gene: TRBV11-2
d_gene: -
j_gene: TRBJ2-6
abundance: -
CDR3aa: CASSERRSSGANVLTF
CDR3nt: TGTGCCAGCAGCGAAAGACGTAGCTCTGGGGCCAACGTCCTGACTTTC

len: 14
v_gene: TRBV5-1
d_gene: -
j_gene: TRBJ2-3
abundance: -
CDR3aa: CASSRTDFTDTQYF
CDR3nt: TGCGCCAGCAGCCGCACGGACTTCACAGATACGCAGTATTTT

len: 15
v_gene: TRBV7-9
d_gene: TRBD1
j_gene: TRBJ1-6
abundance: few
CDR3aa: CASSSRTGVDSPLHF
CDR3nt: TGTGCCAGCAGCTCCAGGACAGGGGTTGACTCACCCCTCCACTTT

len: 13
v_gene: TRBV11-3
d_gene: -
j_gene: TRBJ2-1
abundance: -
CDR3aa: CASSLAQYNEQFF
CDR3nt: TGTGCCAGCAGCTTAGCGCAGTATAATGAGCAGTTCTTC

len: 18
v_gene: TRBV11-2
d_gene: -
j_gene: TRBJ2-1
abundance: -
CDR3aa: CASSPAQGGYSGDNEQFF
CDR3nt: TGTGCCAGCTCCCCAGCTCAGGGGGGATATTCTGGGGACAATGAGCAGTTCTTC

len: 16
v_gene: TRBV7-9
d_gene: TRBD1
j_gene: TRBJ2-3
abundance: -
CDR3aa: CASSPRRQGGTDTQYF
CDR3nt: TGTGCCAGCAGCCCCAGGAGACAGGGAGGCACAGATACGCAGTATTTT

len: 14
v_gene: TRBV5-1
d_gene: TRBD2
j_gene: TRBJ2-3
abundance: -
CDR3aa: CATTGGESTDTQYF
CDR3nt: TGCGCCACCACGGGGGGGGAGAGCACAGATACGCAGTATTTT

len: 13
v_gene: TRBV2
d_gene: TRBD2
j_gene: TRBJ2-2
abundance: few
CDR3aa: CASSGRGGGELFF
CDR3nt: TGTGCCAGCAGTGGCCGGGGGGGCGGGGAGCTGTTTTTT

len: 13
v_gene: TRBV2
d_gene: -
j_gene: TRBJ2-3
abundance: -
CDR3aa: CASHGGPGDTQYF
CDR3nt: TGTGCCAGTCATGGGGGCCCTGGGGATACGCAGTATTTT

len: 13
v_gene: TRBV14
d_gene: -
j_gene: TRBJ1-4
abundance: once
CDR3aa: CASSRGAGEKLFF
CDR3nt: TGTGCCAGCAGCCGGGGAGCAGGTGAAAAACTGTTTTTT

len: 18
v_gene: TRBV5-3
d_gene: -
j_gene: TRBJ2-3
abundance: -
CDR3aa: CARSLVRPRGAAPDTQYF
CDR3nt: TGTGCCAGAAGCTTGGTCCGGCCCCGGGGGGCGGCCCCAGATACGCAGTATTTT